A single sample gave rise to the 28 T cell receptor beta chains below, sequenced in a study of CD8+ T cells in alopecia areata. Following RNA extraction, reverse transcription yielded cDNA that acted as the sequencing template. Assay: immunoSEQ multiplex PCR; the TCRdb copy retains only in-frame clones and omits some. This sample has about 220,000 clones; around 57% occur once, and the top ten carry approximately 1.4%. Treatment: oral pan-JAK inhibitor, 5-10 mg twice daily. Sequenced here: CD4+ T cells sorted from blood, sampled at week 4, from a patient treated with tofacitinib. All receptors come from a human donor with alopecia areata.

This chain uses TRBV5-1 with TRBJ2-2, with D uncertain. CDR1 and CDR2 (germline): SGHRS, YFSETQ. This CDR3 is built from 13 residues. The V end was cut by 5 bases, the J end by 5 bases, with 10 bases between. The CDR3: CASSGEYTGELFF. In DNA, the CDR3 is TGCGCCAGCAGTGGGGAATATACCGGGGAGCTGTTTTTT.

The gene calls are TRBV5-1 and TRBJ2-3; D perhaps matches TRBD2 (6 bases). Per the germline V gene, CDR1 is SGHRS and CDR2 is YFSETQ. The ends were cut back, 0 bases at V and 0 bases at J, with 11 bases in the middle. The CDR3 is 16 residues long. The CDR3 protein is CASSLAIAGSTDTQYF. The CDR3 nucleotides read TGCGCCAGCAGCTTGGCGATTGCGGGGAGCACAGATACGCAGTATTTT.

This chain uses TRBV30 with TRBJ2-1; D is unclear. V was trimmed by 3 bases and J by 10 bases, leaving 10 bases between them. The germline gives CDR1 GTSNPN, CDR2 SVGIG (reference sequence). The CDR3 totals 11 residues. CDR3 residues: CAWSQDNEQFF. The CDR3 DNA reads as TGTGCCTGGAGCCAGGATAACGAGCAGTTCTTC.

The chain joins TRBV29-1 to TRBJ2-7; D call uncertain. Trimming took off 4 bases at V and 5 bases at J, with 15 bases between the two ends. This CDR3 contains 13 residues. CDR1 is SQVTM, CDR2 ANQGSEA, per germline. The CDR3 loop is CSVVWIGVHEQYF. In nucleotides, the CDR3 is TGCAGCGTTGTATGGATTGGTGTTCACGAGCAGTACTTC.

This clone was recorded only once. This chain links TRBV7-2 with TRBJ2-3, with 7 bases identical to TRBD2. The V and J ends lost 5 bases and 2 bases, in that order; junction bases with no gene match: 10. Germline V lookup: CDR1 SGHTA, CDR2 FQGNSA. The CDR3 is 16 amino acids. The CDR3 DNA reads as TGTGCCAGCAGCATTGTAGGCGGGGGACCCACAGATACGCAGTATTTT. It is translated as CASSIVGGGPTDTQYF.

The chain employs TRBV5-6 and TRBJ1-2; 9 positions match TRBD1. V lost 5 bases, J lost 6 bases, and 5 bases stayed unmatched. Germline V gene data show CDR1 as SGHDT and CDR2 as YYEEEE. The CDR3 sequence is 13 residues long. CDR3 loop: CASSKQGADGYTF. The CDR3, as DNA: TGTGCCAGCAGTAAACAGGGGGCTGATGGCTACACCTTC. Full variable domain (outside the CDR3, taken from reference TRBV5-6 and TRBJ1-2): DAGVTQSPTHLIKTRGQQVTLRCSPKSGHDTVSWYQQALGQGPQFIFQYYEEEERQRGNFPDRFSGHQFPNYSSELNVNALLLGDSALYLCASSKQGADGYTFGSGTRLTVV.

There are a few counts of this clone. The V gene is TRBV7-9, the J gene TRBJ2-6; the D is unclear. Trimming took off 11 bases at V and 0 bases at J, with 8 bases between the two ends. This CDR3 region has 13 residues. Per the germline V gene, CDR1 is SEHNR and CDR2 is FQNEAQ (reference sequence). The CDR3 sequence: CAGTDSGANVLTF. The CDR3 nucleotides read TGTGCCGGCACGGACTCTGGGGCCAACGTCCTGACTTTC.

The gene calls are TRBV5-1 and TRBJ2-3, with no clear D. V shed 4 bases and J shed 0 bases, with 12 bases lying between them. CDR3 length equals 15 residues. Looked up from germline, CDR1 is SGHRS and CDR2 is YFSETQ. CDR3 region: CASSPTGDSTDTQYF. CDR3 DNA sequence: TGCGCCAGCAGCCCGACTGGGGATAGCACAGATACGCAGTATTTT.

V and J are TRBV2 and TRBJ2-5; weak D call: TRBD1 (5 bases). Trimming removed 4 bases from V and 5 bases from J, with 14 bases in between. Per germline, CDR1 SNHLY and CDR2 FYNNEI. The CDR3 totals 14 residues. CDR3 nucleotides: TGTGCCAGCAGTGTTGACAGAGTCCCGGAGACCCAGTACTTC. Translating it yields CASSVDRVPETQYF.

This chain joins TRBV30 and TRBJ1-3; 9 nucleotides line up with TRBD1. The CDR3 loop spans 16 amino acids. Per germline, CDR1 GTSNPN and CDR2 SVGIG (reference sequence). V was clipped by 2 bases and J by 4 bases; unmatched bases: 9. CDR3 sequence: CAWSSQGQGTGNTIYF. DNA of the CDR3: TGTGCCTGGAGTTCACAAGGACAGGGGACGGGAAACACCATATATTTT.

The chain carries TRBV30 and TRBJ2-7; D may be TRBD1 or TRBD2 (7 bases each). Trimming shortened V by 0 bases and J by 5 bases, and 14 bases separated the two germline ends. The germline V gene has CDR1 GTSNPN and CDR2 SVGIG (reference sequence). The CDR3 loop spans 14 amino acids. The CDR3 spells CAWSVLTGTNEQYF. In DNA form, the CDR3 reads TGTGCCTGGAGTGTGTTGACAGGGACTAACGAGCAGTACTTC. The variable domain in full, completed from reference TRBV30 and TRBJ2-7, reads SQTIHQWPATLVQPVGSPLSLECTVEGTSNPNLYWYRQAAGRGLQLLFYSVGIGQISSEVPQNLSASRPQDRQFILSSKKLLLSDSGFYLCAWSVLTGTNEQYFGPGTRLTVT.

The chain is built from TRBV10-3 and TRBJ1-2; D is possibly TRBD1 (5 bases). The V gene's germline CDR1 is ENHRY and CDR2 SYGVKD. CDR3 size: 15 residues. V lost 2 bases and J lost 6, with 16 bases in between. The CDR3 sequence is CAISEVEGPMNGYTF. Written as DNA, the CDR3 is TGTGCCATCAGTGAGGTTGAGGGGCCGATGAATGGCTACACCTTC.

This chain links TRBV2 with TRBJ1-2, with 7 positions matching TRBD1. CDR1 is SNHLY, CDR2 FYNNEI, per germline. CDR3 length: 13 amino acids. Losses at the gene ends were 5 bases for V and 8 bases for J; bases not matched to a gene: 8. The CDR3 is CASSSRGQRGYTF. The DNA of the CDR3 is TGTGCCAGCAGTTCGAGGGGGCAAAGGGGCTACACCTTC.

The chain uses TRBV29-1 and TRBJ1-2; D not certain. Trimming took off 3 bases at V and 5 bases at J, with 13 bases between the two ends. The CDR3 is 13 amino acids. Germline CDR1 reads SQVTM; CDR2 reads ANQGSEA. The CDR3 nucleotides read TGCAGCGTTGATACTTCTGGAGGTTATGGCTACACCTTC. It codes for CSVDTSGGYGYTF.

The V and J genes are TRBV29-1 and TRBJ1-1; 9 bases fit TRBD1. CDR3 length: 14 amino acids. Germline V gene data show CDR1 as SQVTM and CDR2 as ANQGSEA. J was trimmed by 5 bases and V by 6 bases; bases with no gene match: 10. The CDR3 DNA sequence: TGCAGCGTCCCCGGGACAGGGTCGTGGACTGAAGCTTTCTTT. Encoded protein: CSVPGTGSWTEAFF.

Comments on this clone: A single base separates this from a much larger clone, so it may be a read error. The genes are TRBV11-2 and TRBJ2-7, with D possibly being TRBD1 (5 bases). The germline V gene encodes CDR1 SGHAT and CDR2 FQNNGV. The CDR3 covers 13 residues. Trimming took 1 base from V and 2 from J, leaving 6 bases between them. CDR3 amino acids: CASSLAQAYEQYF. CDR3 coding DNA: TGTGCCAGCAGCTTAGCACAGGCCTACGAGCAGTACTTC.

This clone was observed once. V gene TRBV5-6 combines with J gene TRBJ1-1; D unclear. Germline CDR1 and CDR2: SGHDT and YYEEEE. V was clipped by 1 base and J by 5 bases, with 12 bases between them. The length of the CDR3 is 14 residues. CDR3 coding DNA: TGTGCCAGCAGCTTGTATCAGACTGTAACTGAAGCTTTCTTT. Its translation is CASSLYQTVTEAFF.

This chain joins TRBV15 and TRBJ1-6, with D hard to call. This CDR3 region has 15 residues. Trimming cost V 0 bases and J 7 bases, with 10 bases left between them. Per germline, CDR1 LNHNV and CDR2 YYDKDF (reference sequence). The DNA of the CDR3 is TGTGCCACCAGCAGAGATCCGGGAATAAATTCACCCCTCCACTTT. This encodes CATSRDPGINSPLHF.

The V gene is TRBV30, the J gene TRBJ2-2; no reliable D call. The CDR3 covers 15 residues. Deletions cut 0 bases from V and 0 bases from J, with 8 bases between. CDR1 and CDR2 (germline): GTSNPN, SVGIG (reference sequence). The CDR3 sequence is CAWSVPGTNTGELFF. The DNA for the CDR3 is TGTGCCTGGAGTGTACCCGGCACGAACACCGGGGAGCTGTTTTTT.

A few counts support this clone. V and J are TRBV29-1 and TRBJ1-2, with a weak D call TRBD1 (5 bases). Germline values: CDR1 SQVTM, CDR2 ANQGSEA. Deletions cut 4 bases from V and 8 bases from J, with 11 bases between. CDR3 length: 11 residues. The CDR3 DNA follows: TGCAGCGTTGGGGGCCTGGAGGGCTACACCTTC. This gives the protein CSVGGLEGYTF.

This chain joins TRBV5-1 and TRBJ2-7, with 10 bases aligning to TRBD2. The ends lost 1 base at V and 2 bases at J; junction bases unmatched: 3. This CDR3 comprises 15 residues. Germline V gene lookup returns CDR1 SGHRS and CDR2 YFSETQ. The CDR3 spells CASSLFSGGTYEQYF. CDR3 sequence (DNA): TGCGCCAGCAGCTTGTTTAGCGGGGGGACCTACGAGCAGTACTTC.

J is TRBJ1-2 and V is TRBV19; a weak D match, TRBD1 (5 bases). Looked up from germline, CDR1 is LNHDA and CDR2 is SQIVND (reference sequence). The CDR3 extends over 12 amino acids. Between the trimmed V and J ends, which lost 6 bases and 5 bases, there was a span of 10 bases. CDR3 DNA: TGTGCCAGTAGCCTGGGGGGGTATGGCTACACCTTC. Translated, it gives CASSLGGYGYTF. Full variable domain (missing parts from reference TRBV19 and TRBJ1-2): DGGITQSPKYLFRKEGQNVTLSCEQNLNHDAMYWYRQDPGQGLRLIYYSQIVNDFQKGDIAEGYSVSREKKESFPLTVTSAQKNPTAFYLCASSLGGYGYTFGSGTRLTVV.

The V gene is TRBV9, the J gene TRBJ2-6; possible D gene TRBD1, 6 bases. Germline lookup yields CDR1 SGDLS and CDR2 YYNGEE. CDR3 length equals 17 residues. V was pared by 3 bases and J by 7 bases, with 20 bases between. CDR3 DNA sequence: TGTGCCAGCAGCGCCACCGGGACAACCTCTTTTGCCAACGTCCTGACTTTC. Its protein product is CASSATGTTSFANVLTF.

V gene TRBV11-2 combines with J gene TRBJ2-5; 10 bases line up with TRBD2. Germline lookup yields CDR1 SGHAT and CDR2 FQNNGV. V trimming: 1 base; J trimming: 1 base; junction bases outside the gene matches: 6. CDR3 size: 17 residues. As DNA, the CDR3 is TGTGCCAGCAGCTTAGGTACTAGCGGGAAAAGCCAAGAGACCCAGTACTTC. This translates into CASSLGTSGKSQETQYF.

V is TRBV7-3 and J is TRBJ2-2; no clear D gene. The CDR3 runs to 13 residues. The ends were cut back, 2 bases at V and 4 bases at J, with 5 bases in the middle. Germline V gene sequence: CDR1 SGHTA, CDR2 FQGTGA. As DNA, the CDR3 is TGTGCCAGCAGCTTATCGTTCACCGGGGAGCTGTTTTTT. Translating it yields CASSLSFTGELFF.

This clone showed up just a few times. The chain carries TRBV29-1 and TRBJ2-3; 12 bases are shared with TRBD2. CDR1 is SQVTM and CDR2 is ANQGSEA in the germline V gene. There are 15 residues in the CDR3. Unmatched junction bases numbered 4, after V lost 3 bases and J lost 3 bases. The CDR3: CSVETSGGGTDTQYF. CDR3 nucleotide sequence: TGCAGCGTTGAGACTAGCGGGGGTGGTACAGATACGCAGTATTTT.

The chain recombines TRBV30 with TRBJ2-7; possible D gene TRBD1, 5 bases. CDR3 length: 12 amino acids. V was pared by 8 bases and J by 4 bases, with 15 bases between. The germline CDR1 and CDR2 sequences are GTSNPN and SVGIG (reference sequence). CDR3 loop: CAGDRGWYEQYF. CDR3 sequence (DNA): TGTGCCGGCGATAGGGGTTGGTACGAGCAGTACTTC.

The chain is built from TRBV25-1 and TRBJ2-7, with 8 bases fitting TRBD1. Germline V gene sequence: CDR1 MGHDK, CDR2 SYGVNS. V dropped 5 bases and J dropped 2; count of bases not matched to a gene: 2. The CDR3 sequence is 13 residues long. CDR3 in amino acids: CASSRTGTYEQYF. The DNA of the CDR3 is TGTGCCAGCAGTCGGACAGGGACCTACGAGCAGTACTTC.